This entry lists 7 T cell receptor beta chains sequenced from one sample in a study of cytomegalovirus exposure and HLA in healthy donors. Sequencing used immunoSEQ multiplex PCR; TCRdb keeps in-frame clones, though not all of them. The repertoire includes 110,000 to 150,000 clones, about 94% of them detected once, and about 2% sits in the top ten. Sequenced material: PBMCs. These receptor sequences come from a man between 18 and 29 years old in good health and CMV-seropositive.

V usage is TRBV11-2 and J usage is TRBJ1-6; unclear D gene. The CDR3 runs to 13 residues. Germline V gives CDR1 SGHAT, CDR2 FQNNGV. Trimming took 1 base from V and 11 from J, leaving 9 bases between them. This chain's CDR3 is CASSLVWRAPLHF. The CDR3 DNA sequence: TGTGCCAGCAGCTTAGTGTGGAGGGCACCCCTCCACTTT.

This chain links TRBV5-1 with TRBJ2-2; TRBD1 matches at 9 bases. The CDR3 has 14 amino acids. Trimming removed 5 bases from V and 8 bases from J; junction bases left unmatched: 7. Germline lookup yields CDR1 SGHRS and CDR2 YFSETQ. For the CDR3, the DNA is TGCGCCAGCAGACCACACAGGGGGCAGGGGGAGCTGTTTTTT. Its translation: CASRPHRGQGELFF.

The rearrangement uses TRBV27 and TRBJ2-2, with 8 nucleotides matching TRBD1. In germline, CDR1 is MNHEY, CDR2 SMNVEV (reference sequence). With V trimmed by 6 bases and J by 8 bases, 5 bases remained unmatched. The CDR3 totals 13 residues. CDR3 loop: CASRRTGRGELFF. CDR3 coding DNA: TGTGCCAGCAGGAGGACAGGGCGGGGGGAGCTGTTTTTT.

This chain links TRBV10-3 with TRBJ2-7; D gene ambiguous. V dropped 2 bases and J dropped 0 bases, with 11 bases sitting between them. CDR3 length: 15 amino acids. Per the germline V gene, CDR1 is ENHRY and CDR2 is SYGVKD. The CDR3 sequence is CAISEDDSSSYEQYF. CDR3 DNA sequence: TGTGCCATCAGTGAGGACGACTCAAGCTCCTACGAGCAGTACTTC.

The V gene is TRBV7-9, the J gene TRBJ1-4; 7 bases align to TRBD1. This CDR3 has 13 residues. V shed 5 bases, J shed 8 bases, and the junction held 5 bases outside the gene matches. The germline CDR1 and CDR2 sequences are SEHNR and FQNEAQ (reference sequence). The CDR3 here is CASSKQGKEKLFF. The CDR3 bases are TGTGCCAGCAGCAAACAGGGGAAGGAAAAACTGTTTTTT.

The V and J genes are TRBV11-2 and TRBJ2-3; TRBD2 aligns across 7 bases. Trimming took 5 bases from V and 3 from J; bases not matched to a gene: 11. This CDR3 has 16 residues. Looked up from germline, CDR1 is SGHAT and CDR2 is FQNNGV. The CDR3 region is CASSQGSGTTTDTQYF. The CDR3 nucleotides are TGTGCCAGCAGCCAAGGATCCGGGACTACAACAGATACGCAGTATTTT.

The rearrangement joins TRBV6-1 to TRBJ2-3; possibly TRBD2 for D (5 bases). The V gene lost 6 bases and the J gene lost 6 bases, with 16 bases spanning the gap. Germline-derived CDR1 and CDR2 are MNHNS and SASEGT. This CDR3 region has 14 residues. In DNA, the CDR3 is TGTGCCAGCAGGATGGACTGGGAGATGGATACGCAGTATTTT. It translates to CASRMDWEMDTQYF.